This TCR beta chain was sequenced during a study of regulatory T cells in long-lasting Graves disease. This clonotype was picked up many times. Arm-PCR of CDR3 regions and iRepertoire HTBI primers were the basis on which TCR beta libraries were built. Per the original methods: Taken together, the samples had fewer than 65 TRBV and some 15 TRBJ segments identified. TCRdb itself ran the multiplex PCR reads through MiXCR, one entry per CDR3 protein. The V and J calls come from TCRdb's annotation, not from the publication. The table records 400,000 to 500,000 distinct CDR3 sequences, under 25% of them present only once. Time point reported: persistent/refractory GD, antithyroid drugs over 5 years with positive TRAb. PBMC RNA served as the TCR library source. The V end was cut by 7 bases, the J end by 0 bases, with 7 bases between. The CDR3 runs to 12 residues. Germline-derived CDR1 and CDR2 are MDHEN and SYDVKM.

The specimen was peripheral blood mononuclear cells (PBMCs), collected when the disease was refractory, from a patient treated with antithyroid drugs. The clonotype was recovered from a female donor with Graves disease. This sequence joins TRBV28 and TRBJ2-7, with D unclear. The chain's CDR3 is CASTGTSYEQYF. The CDR3 nucleotides are TGTGCCAGCACGGGCACCTCCTACGAGCAGTACTTC.